One sample yielded the 14 T cell receptor beta chains listed below, sequenced in a study of cytomegalovirus exposure and HLA in healthy donors. The assay was immunoSEQ multiplex PCR, and TCRdb's table has in-frame clones only and misses some. In the table there are more than 250,000 clones, around 90% of which are singletons. The material sequenced was PBMCs. The source is a woman in her thirties in good health and CMV-seropositive.

The rearrangement links TRBV30 to TRBJ2-2; 10 bases are a match to TRBD2. The CDR3 is 15 residues long. With 4 bases clipped from V and 9 bases from J, the junction kept 11 bases outside the gene matches. Germline assignment: CDR1 GTSNPN and CDR2 SVGIG (reference sequence). CDR3 region: CAWISAGLAHRELFF. In DNA form, the CDR3 reads TGTGCCTGGATATCCGCGGGACTAGCGCATAGGGAGCTGTTTTTT.

The chain uses TRBV9 and TRBJ2-2; D possibly corresponds to TRBD1 (6 bases). Germline lookup yields CDR1 SGDLS and CDR2 YYNGEE. The CDR3 spans 15 residues. V was clipped by 4 bases and J by 1 base, with 11 bases between them. Here the CDR3 DNA reads TGTGCCAGCAGCACCCAGGGACAGAACACCGGGGAGCTGTTTTTT. Translation: CASSTQGQNTGELFF.

The rearrangement links TRBV6-5 to TRBJ1-4; D is unclear. This CDR3 has 13 amino acids. The germline gives CDR1 MNHEY, CDR2 SVGAGI. Trimming shortened V by 5 bases and J by 5 bases, and 9 bases separated the two germline ends. CDR3 bases: TGTGCCAGCAGTCACGAGGCCAATGAAAAACTGTTTTTT. Translated: CASSHEANEKLFF.

V is TRBV5-4 and J is TRBJ2-3, with 7 positions matching TRBD1. Trimming at V came to 5 bases and at J to 1 base, leaving 10 bases not matched to a gene. Germline V gene lookup returns CDR1 SGHNT and CDR2 YYREEE (reference sequence). The CDR3 is made up of 16 amino acids. CDR3 loop: CASSLARQGGTDTQYF. The CDR3, as DNA: TGTGCCAGCAGTTTAGCAAGACAGGGAGGCACAGATACGCAGTATTTT.

This clone was seen just once. The sample has other DNA sequences that encode this CDR3 too. V gene TRBV7-6 combines with J gene TRBJ2-7; 10 nucleotides agree with TRBD1. V dropped 3 bases and J dropped 4; count of bases not matched to a gene: 3. The CDR3 loop spans 14 amino acids. CDR1 is SGHVS and CDR2 is FNYEAQ in the germline V gene. The CDR3 region is CASSLDRGGYEQYF. CDR3 in DNA: TGTGCCAGCAGCTTGGACAGGGGGGGATACGAGCAGTACTTC.

J is TRBJ2-1 and V is TRBV9; D ambiguous. This CDR3 is 15 amino acids long. Trimming removed 4 bases from V and 4 bases from J, with 15 bases in between. CDR1 and CDR2 (germline): SGDLS, YYNGEE. DNA of the CDR3: TGTGCCAGCAGCCCCCAAGGCGGTTTTTACAATGAGCAGTTCTTC. This codes for CASSPQGGFYNEQFF.

This chain joins TRBV7-9 and TRBJ1-2; perhaps TRBD1 as D (6 bases). V was pared by 2 bases and J by 6 bases, with 19 bases between. The CDR3 consists of 16 residues. Germline CDR1 is SEHNR and CDR2 is FQNEAQ (reference sequence). CDR3 bases: TGTGCCAGCAGCTTATTGGCAGGGGTCCTGATTAATGGCTACACCTTC. The encoded protein is CASSLLAGVLINGYTF.

This chain uses TRBV11-2 with TRBJ2-2; 9 bases are shared with TRBD1. Germline CDR1 and CDR2: SGHAT and FQNNGV. J lost 4 bases, V lost 1 base, and 1 base had no gene match. The CDR3 runs to 15 residues. The CDR3 loop reads CASSLAQGATGELFF. The CDR3 region has the DNA TGTGCCAGCAGCTTAGCACAGGGGGCCACCGGGGAGCTGTTTTTT.

The chain links TRBV28 to TRBJ2-5, with 15 bases lining up with TRBD2. V shed 6 bases, J shed 5 bases, and the junction held 7 bases outside the gene matches. The CDR3 runs 16 residues. Per germline, CDR1 MDHEN and CDR2 SYDVKM. In DNA, the CDR3 is TGTGCCAGCAGCGGGGGGACTAGCGGGAGGACGGAGACCCAGTACTTC. Protein product: CASSGGTSGRTETQYF.

This chain joins TRBV9 and TRBJ2-2; D gene unclear. CDR1 SGDLS and CDR2 YYNGEE come from the germline V gene. CDR3 length: 14 amino acids. V was cut by 0 bases and J by 4 bases, with 7 bases left in between. The CDR3 DNA sequence: TGTGCCAGCAGCGTAGTTGTAACCACCGGGGAGCTGTTTTTT. It is translated as CASSVVVTTGELFF.

The chain uses TRBV2 and TRBJ1-5; 8 bases fit TRBD1. Germline-derived CDR1 and CDR2 are SNHLY and FYNNEI. The CDR3 loop spans 17 amino acids. The ends lost 6 bases at V and 5 bases at J; junction bases unmatched: 15. This CDR3 reads CASRRFGTGGLYQPQHF. CDR3 sequence (DNA): TGTGCCAGCAGGAGGTTTGGGACAGGAGGGCTTTATCAGCCCCAGCATTTT.

The rearrangement uses TRBV5-6 and TRBJ1-6; 10 positions match TRBD1. CDR3 length: 16 residues. Per the germline V gene, CDR1 is SGHDT and CDR2 is YYEEEE. The ends lost 4 bases at V and 3 bases at J; junction bases unmatched: 4. The CDR3 nucleotides are TGTGCCAGCAGCAGGACAGGGGGTTACTATAATTCACCCCTCCACTTT. Amino acids: CASSRTGGYYNSPLHF. The variable domain in full, with the rest retrieved from reference TRBV5-6 and TRBJ1-6, is DAGVTQSPTHLIKTRGQQVTLRCSPKSGHDTVSWYQQALGQGPQFIFQYYEEEERQRGNFPDRFSGHQFPNYSSELNVNALLLGDSALYLCASSRTGGYYNSPLHFGNGTRLTVT.

The genes are TRBV28 and TRBJ2-2, with a weak D call TRBD2 (5 bases). V lost 1 base and J lost 2, with 11 bases in between. Germline V gives CDR1 MDHEN, CDR2 SYDVKM. CDR3 length equals 16 residues. The CDR3 spells CASSLLGRRNTGELFF. The CDR3 DNA reads as TGTGCCAGCAGTTTATTAGGGAGAAGAAACACCGGGGAGCTGTTTTTT.

The rearrangement links TRBV7-2 to TRBJ2-7; no clear D gene. The V and J ends lost 0 bases and 9 bases respectively, with 12 bases between them. The CDR3 totals 13 residues. Germline assignment: CDR1 SGHTA and CDR2 FQGNSA. In DNA form, the CDR3 reads TGTGCCAGCAGCTTAGCGAACTCCCGGCGGCAGTACTTC. This encodes CASSLANSRRQYF.